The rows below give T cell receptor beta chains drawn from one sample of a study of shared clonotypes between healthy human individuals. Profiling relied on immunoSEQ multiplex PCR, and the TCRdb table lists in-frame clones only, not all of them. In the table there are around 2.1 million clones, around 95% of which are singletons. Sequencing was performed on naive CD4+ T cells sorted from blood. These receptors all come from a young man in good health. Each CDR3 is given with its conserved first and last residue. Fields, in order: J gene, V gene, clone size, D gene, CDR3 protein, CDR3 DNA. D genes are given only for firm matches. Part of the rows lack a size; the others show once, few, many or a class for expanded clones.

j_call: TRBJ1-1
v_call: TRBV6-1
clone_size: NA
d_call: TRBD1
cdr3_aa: CASSSGQGLEAFF
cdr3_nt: TGTGCCAGCAGTTCGGGACAGGGTTTAGAAGCTTTCTTT

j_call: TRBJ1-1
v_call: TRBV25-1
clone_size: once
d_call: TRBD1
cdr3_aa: CASSGTGGTEAFF
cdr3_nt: TGTGCCAGCAGTGGGACAGGGGGCACTGAAGCTTTCTTT

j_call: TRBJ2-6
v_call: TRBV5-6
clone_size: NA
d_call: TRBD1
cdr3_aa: CASSLSGQGASGANVLTF
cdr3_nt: TGTGCCAGCAGCTTGTCGGGACAGGGGGCGAGCGGGGCCAACGTCCTGACTTTC

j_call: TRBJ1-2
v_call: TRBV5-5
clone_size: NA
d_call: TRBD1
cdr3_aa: CASSPRTGGYTF
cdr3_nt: TGTGCCAGCAGCCCGAGGACAGGCGGCTACACCTTC

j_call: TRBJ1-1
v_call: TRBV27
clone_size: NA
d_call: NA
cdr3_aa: CASSLSGAKWYTEAFF
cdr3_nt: TGTGCCAGCAGTTTATCGGGGGCCAAGTGGTACACTGAAGCTTTCTTT

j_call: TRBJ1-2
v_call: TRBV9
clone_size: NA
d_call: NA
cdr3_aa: CASSVAFTDYGYTF
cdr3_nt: TGTGCCAGCAGCGTAGCGTTCACAGACTATGGCTACACCTTC

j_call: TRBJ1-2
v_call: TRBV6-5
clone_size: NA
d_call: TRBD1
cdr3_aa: CASSKGQDRGYTF
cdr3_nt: TGTGCCAGCAGTAAGGGACAGGACCGCGGCTACACCTTC

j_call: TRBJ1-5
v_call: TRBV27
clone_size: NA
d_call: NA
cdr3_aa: CASSLSSQGGRRGPQHF
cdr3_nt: TGTGCCAGCAGTTTATCTTCCCAGGGAGGCCGGAGAGGGCCCCAGCATTTT

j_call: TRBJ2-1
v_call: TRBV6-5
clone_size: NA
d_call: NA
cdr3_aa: CASRTGQQQFF
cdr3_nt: TGTGCCAGCAGAACCGGACAGCAGCAGTTCTTC

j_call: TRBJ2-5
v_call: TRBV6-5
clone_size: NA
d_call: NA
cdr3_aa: CASSYSTDRTETQYF
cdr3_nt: TGTGCCAGCAGTTACTCCACAGATCGGACGGAGACCCAGTACTTC

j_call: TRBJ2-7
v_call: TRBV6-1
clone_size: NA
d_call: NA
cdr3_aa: CASSELRHLEQYF
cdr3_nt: TGTGCCAGCAGTGAACTGAGACATCTCGAGCAGTACTTC

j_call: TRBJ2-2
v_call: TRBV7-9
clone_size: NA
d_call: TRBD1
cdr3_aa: CASSPRGRQPSSNTGELFF
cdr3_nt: TGTGCCAGCAGCCCCAGGGGGAGACAGCCTTCTTCGAACACCGGGGAGCTGTTTTTT

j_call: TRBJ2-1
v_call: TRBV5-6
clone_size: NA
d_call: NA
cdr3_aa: CASRGPGSSYNEQFF
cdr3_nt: TGTGCCAGCCGTGGACCGGGGAGCTCCTACAATGAGCAGTTCTTC

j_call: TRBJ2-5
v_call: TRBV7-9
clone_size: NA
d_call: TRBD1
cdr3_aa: CASSLGDSRQETQYF
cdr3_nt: TGTGCCAGCAGCTTAGGGGACAGCCGCCAAGAGACCCAGTACTTC

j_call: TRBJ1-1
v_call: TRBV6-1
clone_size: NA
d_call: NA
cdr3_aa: CATKGGANTEAFF
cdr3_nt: TGTGCCACTAAGGGGGGGGCGAACACTGAAGCTTTCTTT

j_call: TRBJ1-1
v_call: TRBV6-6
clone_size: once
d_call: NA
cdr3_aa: CASILQGFTEAFF
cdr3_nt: TGTGCCAGCATTTTACAGGGATTCACTGAAGCTTTCTTT

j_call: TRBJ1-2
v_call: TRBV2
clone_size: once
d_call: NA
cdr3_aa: CASVTGTNGYTF
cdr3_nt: TGTGCCTCCGTTACAGGTACAAATGGCTACACCTTC

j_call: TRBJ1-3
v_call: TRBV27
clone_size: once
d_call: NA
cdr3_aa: CASSRGLDRGNTIYF
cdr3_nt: TGTGCCAGCAGCAGGGGTCTGGACCGCGGAAACACCATATATTTT

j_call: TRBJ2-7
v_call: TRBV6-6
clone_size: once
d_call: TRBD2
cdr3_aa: CASRPRLAGYEQYF
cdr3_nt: TGTGCCAGCAGGCCAAGACTAGCGGGTTACGAGCAGTACTTC

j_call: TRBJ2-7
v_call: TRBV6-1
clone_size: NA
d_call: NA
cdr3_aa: CASSEAGRGASYEQYF
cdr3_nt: TGTGCCAGCAGTGAAGCTGGCAGGGGTGCCTCCTACGAGCAGTACTTC

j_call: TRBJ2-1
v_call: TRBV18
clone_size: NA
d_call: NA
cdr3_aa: CASSPRDTTYNEQFF
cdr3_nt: TGTGCCAGCTCACCGCGGGACACGACATACAATGAGCAGTTCTTC

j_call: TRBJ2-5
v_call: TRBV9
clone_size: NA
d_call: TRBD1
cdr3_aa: CASSVATTVRTGQETQYF
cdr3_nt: TGTGCCAGCAGCGTAGCTACAACGGTCAGGACAGGCCAAGAGACCCAGTACTTC

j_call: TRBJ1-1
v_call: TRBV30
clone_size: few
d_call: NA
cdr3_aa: CAWEGVNTEAFF
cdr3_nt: TGTGCCTGGGAAGGGGTTAACACTGAAGCTTTCTTT

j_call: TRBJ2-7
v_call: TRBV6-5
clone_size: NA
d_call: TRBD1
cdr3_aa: CASSRGQGINEQYF
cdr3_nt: TGTGCCAGCAGCCGAGGACAGGGGATAAACGAGCAGTACTTC

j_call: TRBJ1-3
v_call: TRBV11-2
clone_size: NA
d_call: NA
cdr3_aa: CASRATGGNTIYF
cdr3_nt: TGTGCCAGCAGGGCGACGGGGGGAAACACCATATATTTT

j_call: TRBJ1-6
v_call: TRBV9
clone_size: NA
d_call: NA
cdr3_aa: CASSVEGDNSPLHF
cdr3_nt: TGTGCCAGCAGCGTAGAGGGCGATAATTCACCCCTCCACTTT

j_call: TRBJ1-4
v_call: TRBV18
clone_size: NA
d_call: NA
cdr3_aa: CASSPQLRGKLFF
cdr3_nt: TGTGCCAGCTCACCACAGTTGAGAGGAAAACTGTTTTTT

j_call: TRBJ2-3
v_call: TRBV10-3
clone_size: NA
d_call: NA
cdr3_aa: CAISGADTQYF
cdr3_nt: TGTGCCATCAGTGGAGCAGATACGCAGTATTTT

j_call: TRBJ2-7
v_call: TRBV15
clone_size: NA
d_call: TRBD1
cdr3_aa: CATSRDPPDRGQVYEQYF
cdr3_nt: TGTGCCACCAGCAGAGATCCACCGGACAGGGGGCAAGTCTACGAGCAGTACTTC

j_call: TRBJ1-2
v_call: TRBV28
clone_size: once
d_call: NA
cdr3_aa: CASSLTETFYGYTF
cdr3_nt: TGTGCCAGCAGTTTGACGGAAACTTTCTATGGCTACACCTTC

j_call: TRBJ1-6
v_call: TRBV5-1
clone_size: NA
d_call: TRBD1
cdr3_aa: CASSLTPGQSNSPLHF
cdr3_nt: TGCGCCAGCAGCTTGACCCCGGGACAGAGTAATTCACCCCTCCACTTT

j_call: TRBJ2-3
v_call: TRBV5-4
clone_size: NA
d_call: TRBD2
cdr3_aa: CASSLASGKISTDTQYF
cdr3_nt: TGTGCCAGCAGCTTGGCTAGCGGGAAGATAAGCACAGATACGCAGTATTTT

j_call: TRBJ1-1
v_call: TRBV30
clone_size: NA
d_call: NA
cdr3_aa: CAWSVPMNTEAFF
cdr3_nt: TGTGCCTGGAGTGTACCTATGAACACTGAAGCTTTCTTT

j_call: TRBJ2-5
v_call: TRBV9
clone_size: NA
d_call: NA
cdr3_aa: CASSGRNQETQYF
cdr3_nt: TGTGCCAGCTCGGGACGGAACCAAGAGACCCAGTACTTC

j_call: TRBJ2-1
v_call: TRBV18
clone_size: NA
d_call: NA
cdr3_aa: CASSPPLRNEQFF
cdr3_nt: TGTGCCAGCTCACCACCTCTTCGAAATGAGCAGTTCTTC

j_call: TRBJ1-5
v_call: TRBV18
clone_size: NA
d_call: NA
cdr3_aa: CASSPLSTDQPQHF
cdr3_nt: TGTGCCAGCTCACCACTATCCACGGATCAGCCCCAGCATTTT

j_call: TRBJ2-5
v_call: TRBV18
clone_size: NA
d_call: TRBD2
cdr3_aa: CASSQTSGAFRETQYF
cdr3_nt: TGTGCCAGCTCCCAGACTAGCGGGGCCTTCCGGGAGACCCAGTACTTC

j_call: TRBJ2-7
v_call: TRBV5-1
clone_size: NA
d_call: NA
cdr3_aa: CASSLAPGSYEQYF
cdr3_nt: TGCGCCAGCAGCTTGGCCCCGGGCTCCTACGAGCAGTACTTC

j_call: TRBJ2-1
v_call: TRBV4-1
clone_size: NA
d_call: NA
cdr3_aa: CASSQGGGTPHEQFF
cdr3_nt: TGCGCCAGCAGCCAAGGAGGAGGGACTCCCCATGAGCAGTTCTTC

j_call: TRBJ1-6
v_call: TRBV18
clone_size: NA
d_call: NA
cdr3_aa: CASSPLPVNSPLHF
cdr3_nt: TGTGCCAGCTCACCACTGCCAGTCAATTCACCCCTCCACTTT

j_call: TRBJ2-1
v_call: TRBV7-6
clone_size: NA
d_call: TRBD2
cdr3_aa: CASSLESRTSGANEQFF
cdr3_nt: TGTGCCAGCAGCTTAGAATCCCGGACTAGCGGGGCCAATGAGCAGTTCTTC

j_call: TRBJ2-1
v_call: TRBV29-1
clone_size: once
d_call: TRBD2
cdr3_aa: CSVGYRLAGGNEQFF
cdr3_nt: TGCAGCGTTGGCTACAGACTAGCGGGGGGGAATGAGCAGTTCTTC

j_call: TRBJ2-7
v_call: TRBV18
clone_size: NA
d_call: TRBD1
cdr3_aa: CASSTWTGSPYEQYF
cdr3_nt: TGTGCCAGCTCAACCTGGACAGGGTCCCCTTACGAGCAGTACTTC

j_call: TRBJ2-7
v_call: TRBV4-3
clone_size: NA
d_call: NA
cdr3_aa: CASSRALPGPIYEQYF
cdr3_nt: TGCGCCAGCAGCCGAGCATTACCGGGACCGATCTACGAGCAGTACTTC

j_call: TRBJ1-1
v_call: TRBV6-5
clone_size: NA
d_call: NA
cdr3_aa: CASSYSAGVNTEAFF
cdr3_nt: TGTGCCAGCAGTTACTCCGCCGGGGTGAACACTGAAGCTTTCTTT

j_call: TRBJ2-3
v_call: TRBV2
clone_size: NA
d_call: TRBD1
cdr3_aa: CASRGFNRGFGSDTQYF
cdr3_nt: TGTGCCAGCAGGGGGTTTAACAGGGGGTTTGGGTCAGATACGCAGTATTTT

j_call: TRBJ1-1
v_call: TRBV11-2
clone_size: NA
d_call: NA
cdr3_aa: CASSLVPGSGNTEAFF
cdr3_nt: TGTGCCAGCAGTCTCGTACCTGGATCAGGGAACACTGAAGCTTTCTTT